The 6 T cell receptor beta chains below were found in one sample sequenced in a study of Graves' ophthalmopathy and Graves' hyperthyroidism. Amplification of TCR beta CDR3 regions used RNA transcripts. Second-round multiplex PCR followed a first-round RT-PCR using HTBI primers. TCRdb redid the calling of the multiplex PCR reads with MiXCR, one entry per CDR3 protein. The sample has 40,000 to 45,000 distinct CDR3 sequences, approximately 52% seen once. Sequenced material: peripheral blood. The receptors derive from an adult man with Graves' ophthalmopathy.

V gene TRBV20-1 combines with J gene TRBJ2-7; D is possibly TRBD1 (5 bases). The germline gives CDR1 DFQATT, CDR2 SNEGSKA (reference sequence). The CDR3 is 16 residues long. The V and J ends lost 1 base and 6 bases respectively, with 22 bases between them. The CDR3: CSARVSYWARDREQYF. CDR3 nucleotide sequence: TGCAGTGCTAGAGTGTCGTACTGGGCCAGGGATCGCGAGCAGTACTTC.

The chain recombines TRBV10-1 with TRBJ2-3; tentatively, D is TRBD1 or TRBD2 (5 bases each). Germline V gene data show CDR1 as WNHNN and CDR2 as SYGVQD (reference sequence). The CDR3 sequence is 16 residues long. V lost 5 bases and J lost 1, with 16 bases in between. The CDR3 region has the DNA TGCGCCAGCAGTCCCTCCCGGGGCGCACGCACAGATACGCAGTATTTT. This gives the protein CASSPSRGARTDTQYF.

As regards this clonotype: One end of the junction is discordant with germline, which a read error may explain. The chain employs TRBV7-8 and TRBJ1-5; tentatively, D is TRBD1 (5 bases). This CDR3 has 14 amino acids. Germline V gene data show CDR1 as SGHVS and CDR2 as FQNEAQ. CDR3 sequence: CACSLAGENQPQHF. The CDR3 DNA is TGTGCCTGCAGCTTAGCGGGGGAGAACCAGCCCCAGCATTTT.

The chain combines TRBV5-4 with TRBJ2-3; D possibly corresponds to TRBD1 (6 bases). Trimming took 4 bases from V and 2 from J, leaving 11 bases between them. Germline lookup yields CDR1 SGHNT and CDR2 YYREEE (reference sequence). This CDR3 region has 14 residues. The CDR3 coding sequence is TGTGCCAGCAGCCGGGGACAAGCCACAGATACGCAGTATTTT. Translating it yields CASSRGQATDTQYF. The full variable domain, in which reference TRBV5-4 and TRBJ2-3 provide the parts outside the CDR3, is ETGVTQSPTHLIKTRGQQVTLRCSSQSGHNTVSWYQQALGQGPQFIFQYYREEENGRGNFPPRFSGLQFPNYSSELNVNALELDDSALYLCASSRGQATDTQYFGPGTRLTVL.

This chain links TRBV7-9 with TRBJ2-7; D may be TRBD1 (5 bases). CDR1 and CDR2 (germline): SEHNR, FQNEAQ (reference sequence). V lost 5 bases and J 0 bases, leaving 14 bases between the germline ends. The CDR3 loop spans 15 amino acids. CDR3: CASSPSTVASYEQYF. The CDR3 DNA is TGTGCCAGCAGCCCATCGACAGTAGCCTCCTACGAGCAGTACTTC.

This clonotype has ten or more counts. The chain employs TRBV6-5 and TRBJ1-3; D unresolved. Between the trimmed V and J ends, which lost 2 bases and 4 bases, there was a span of 9 bases. Germline CDR1 MNHEY, CDR2 SVGAGI. This CDR3 comprises 14 residues. CDR3 region: CASSYEGSGNTIYF. The CDR3 DNA reads TGTGCCAGCAGTTACGAGGGCTCGGGAAACACCATATATTTT.